These 32 T cell receptor beta chains were sequenced from one sample in a study of T cells in Graves' hyperthyroidism and ophthalmopathy. Amplification of TCR beta CDR3 regions was performed using RNA transcripts as template. Researchers ran a first-round RT-PCR on the TCR CDR3 using the HTBI primer set. One entry per CDR3 protein, called by TCRdb with MiXCR from the multiplex PCR reads. The sample lists 600,000 or so distinct CDR3 sequences, 12% to 15% occurring once. Material for sequencing was blood. These TCRs come from a woman under 30 with Graves' ophthalmopathy.

The rearrangement joins TRBV5-6 to TRBJ1-4; 9 positions match TRBD1. Per germline, CDR1 SGHDT and CDR2 YYEEEE. This CDR3 has 17 amino acids. J gave up 0 bases and V 2 bases, and 5 bases lay outside the gene matches. The CDR3: CASSFDRGESTNEKLFF. The CDR3 DNA reads as TGTGCCAGCAGCTTCGACAGGGGGGAGTCAACTAATGAAAAACTGTTTTTT. Using reference TRBV5-6 and TRBJ1-4 for the parts outside the CDR3, the full variable domain is DAGVTQSPTHLIKTRGQQVTLRCSPKSGHDTVSWYQQALGQGPQFIFQYYEEEERQRGNFPDRFSGHQFPNYSSELNVNALLLGDSALYLCASSFDRGESTNEKLFFGSGTQLSVL.

The table lists this clonotype with many counts. The chain is built from TRBV30 and TRBJ2-7; 8 nucleotides align to TRBD1. CDR3 length: 12 amino acids. V shed 4 bases and J 1 base; nucleotides not matched to a gene: 0. In germline, CDR1 is GTSNPN, CDR2 SVGIG (reference sequence). This CDR3 reads CAWNRGSYEQYF. DNA of the CDR3: TGTGCCTGGAACAGGGGGTCCTACGAGCAGTACTTC.

This chain joins TRBV6-5 and TRBJ2-6; no firm D call. The CDR3 is made up of 14 amino acids. The V gene's germline CDR1 is MNHEY and CDR2 SVGAGI. V lost 3 bases to trimming and J lost 0 bases, with 3 bases between them. CDR3: CASSYASGANVLTF. The CDR3 nucleotides are TGTGCCAGCAGTTATGCCTCTGGGGCCAACGTCCTGACTTTC.

In its sample, this clonotype was seen many times. V usage is TRBV7-2 and J usage is TRBJ2-7; 7 positions agree with TRBD2. V lost 1 base to trimming and J lost 7 bases; unmatched junction nucleotides: 10. The CDR3 loop spans 15 amino acids. Germline CDR1 reads SGHTA; CDR2 reads FQGNSA. CDR3 amino acids: CASSLEGGRLREQYF. DNA of the CDR3: TGTGCCAGCAGCTTAGAGGGCGGGAGATTGAGAGAGCAGTACTTC.

The rearrangement uses TRBV12-3 or TRBV12-4 and TRBJ2-3, with TRBD2 identical over 7 bases. The CDR3 is made up of 16 amino acids. V was clipped by 6 bases and J by 3 bases; unmatched bases: 12. CDR3 sequence reads: CASSPFGAGLTDTQYF. As DNA, the CDR3 is TGTGCCAGCAGCCCTTTCGGAGCGGGATTAACAGATACGCAGTATTTT.

This clonotype was detected ten times or more. The chain employs TRBV27 and TRBJ2-1; D remains ambiguous. The CDR3 is made up of 15 amino acids. Deletions cut 2 bases from V and 0 bases from J, with 8 bases between. In germline, CDR1 is MNHEY, CDR2 SMNVEV (reference sequence). CDR3 region: CASSLERSSYNEQFF. The CDR3 DNA reads as TGTGCCAGCAGTTTAGAAAGAAGCTCCTACAATGAGCAGTTCTTC.

At least ten counts were recorded for this clonotype. The V gene is TRBV11-2, the J gene TRBJ2-7; 8 bases line up with TRBD2. Germline CDR1 and CDR2: SGHAT and FQNNGV. V lost 5 bases to trimming and J lost 6 bases; unmatched junction nucleotides: 9. The CDR3 length is 14 residues. CDR3 sequence (DNA): TGTGCCAGCAGCGAAGTGATGGGGACTAGCGAGCAGTACTTC. This gives the protein CASSEVMGTSEQYF.

The CDR3 DNA reads as TGTGCCAGTAGTTTTTGGACAGGGTTCCTAAACTATGGCTACACCTTC. It codes for CASSFWTGFLNYGYTF. The chain recombines TRBV19 with TRBJ1-2, with 8 bases matching TRBD1. There are 16 residues in the CDR3. Germline CDR1 reads LNHDA; CDR2 reads SQIVND (reference sequence). V lost 5 bases and J lost 2; bases outside the gene matches: 10.

This clonotype has a count of ten or more. The CDR3 loop reads CASSVDGLPGIYEQYF. The DNA of the CDR3 is TGTGCCAGCAGCGTCGATGGACTCCCGGGGATCTACGAGCAGTACTTC. V is TRBV11-3 and J is TRBJ2-7; D might be TRBD2 (5 bases). The germline V and J ends were trimmed by 5 bases and 3 bases, with 20 bases remaining between them. CDR1 is SGHNT, CDR2 YENEEA, per germline. This CDR3 region has 16 residues.

This clonotype has at least ten counts. This chain joins TRBV20-1 and TRBJ2-3; 8 bases align to TRBD1. Trimming cost V 6 bases and J 2 bases; bases outside gene matches: 10. The germline V gene encodes CDR1 DFQATT and CDR2 SNEGSKA (reference sequence). This CDR3 spans 15 amino acids. CDR3 nucleotide sequence: TGCAGTGCCCATGTCGACAGGGGCCACACAGATACGCAGTATTTT. Encoded protein: CSAHVDRGHTDTQYF.

This clonotype occurred a few times. This chain's CDR3 is CASGVTGLSAHYEQYF. The CDR3 bases are TGTGCCAGCGGTGTGACAGGGCTCTCCGCCCACTACGAGCAGTACTTC. The genes are TRBV6-1 and TRBJ2-7; 7 nucleotides line up with TRBD1. The CDR3 spans 16 residues. V gave up 8 bases and J gave up 3 bases; unmatched junction bases: 16. Germline CDR1 reads MNHNS; CDR2 reads SASEGT.

This clonotype was found a few times. This sequence joins TRBV11-3 and TRBJ1-3; D is ambiguous. The CDR3 has 13 residues. Germline assignment: CDR1 SGHNT and CDR2 YENEEA. Trimming shortened V by 6 bases and J by 2 bases, and 8 bases separated the two germline ends. Here the CDR3 DNA reads TGTGCCAGCAGAGAAGTCCCTGGAAACACCATATATTTT. Amino acids: CASREVPGNTIYF.

In its sample, this clonotype was seen a few times. This chain links TRBV6-1 with TRBJ2-6, with 7 bases aligning to TRBD2. Looked up from germline, CDR1 is MNHNS and CDR2 is SASEGT. This CDR3 has 18 residues. V gave up 5 bases and J gave up 0 bases; unmatched junction bases: 10. Here the CDR3 reads CASSYRLAASSGANVLTF. The CDR3 DNA reads as TGTGCCAGCAGTTACCGCCTAGCGGCCAGCTCTGGGGCCAACGTCCTGACTTTC.

This clonotype was observed many times. The chain joins TRBV6-1 to TRBJ2-7; either TRBD1 or TRBD2 may fit D (5 bases each). Germline lookup yields CDR1 MNHNS and CDR2 SASEGT. With 8 bases removed from V and 3 bases from J, the gap between germline ends came to 23 bases. The CDR3 sequence is 16 residues long. CDR3 region: CASRSYYGDGDYEQYF. CDR3 DNA: TGTGCCAGCCGAAGTTACTACGGGGACGGAGACTACGAGCAGTACTTC.

This clonotype was picked up a small number of times. The chain carries TRBV9 and TRBJ2-1; no clear D. This CDR3 has 14 residues. V was pared by 0 bases and J by 7 bases, with 11 bases between. In germline, CDR1 is SGDLS, CDR2 YYNGEE. CDR3 loop: CASSVAVVDNEQFF. CDR3 nucleotides: TGTGCCAGCAGCGTAGCGGTGGTGGATAATGAGCAGTTCTTC.

This clonotype was seen ten or more times. The chain couples TRBV7-8 to TRBJ2-5; the match to TRBD2 covers 9 bases. The length of the CDR3 is 17 residues. J lost 4 bases, V lost 0 bases, and 9 bases had no gene match. CDR1 and CDR2 from the germline V gene are SGHVS and FQNEAQ. CDR3 sequence (DNA): TGTGCCAGCAGCTTAGCGGGTGCGGGAGGGCCGGGAGAGACCCAGTACTTC. This gives the protein CASSLAGAGGPGETQYF.

The sample holds many counts of this clonotype. V and J are TRBV5-1 and TRBJ2-3; TRBD2 is a possible D gene (6 bases). Looked up from germline, CDR1 is SGHRS and CDR2 is YFSETQ. V was shortened by 1 base and J by 1 base, with 13 bases between the two germline ends. The CDR3 consists of 16 residues. The CDR3 DNA sequence: TGCGCCAGCAGCTTGACCGGGAGTACCCGCACAGATACGCAGTATTTT. This translates into CASSLTGSTRTDTQYF.

This clonotype was detected a few times. In DNA form, the CDR3 reads TGTGCCAGTAGTCCCCGGGACAGGATGAGTTTCACCGGGGAGCTGTTTTTT. Its protein product is CASSPRDRMSFTGELFF. The rearrangement links TRBV19 to TRBJ2-2; TRBD1 aligns across 8 bases. Trimming at V came to 5 bases and at J to 4 bases, leaving 12 bases not matched to a gene. CDR1 is LNHDA and CDR2 is SQIVND in the germline V gene (reference sequence). The CDR3 sequence is 17 residues long. Combining the CDR3 with reference TRBV19 and TRBJ2-2 gives the whole variable domain DGGITQSPKYLFRKEGQNVTLSCEQNLNHDAMYWYRQDPGQGLRLIYYSQIVNDFQKGDIAEGYSVSREKKESFPLTVTSAQKNPTAFYLCASSPRDRMSFTGELFFGEGSRLTVL.

This clonotype turned up a few times. V gene TRBV6-1 combines with J gene TRBJ2-2, with TRBD2 matching 10 bases. The V segment lost 6 bases and the J segment 3 bases; nucleotides outside the gene matches: 4. Germline CDR1 MNHNS, CDR2 SASEGT. The CDR3 covers 15 residues. This chain's CDR3 is CASRASGGDTGELFF. The CDR3 nucleotides are TGTGCCAGCAGGGCTAGCGGGGGTGACACCGGGGAGCTGTTTTTT.

For this clonotype: A much larger clone differs by one base, so this may be a read error. V and J are TRBV19 and TRBJ2-7; the D gene is possibly TRBD2 (6 bases). The CDR3 is 15 amino acids. Per the germline V gene, CDR1 is LNHDA and CDR2 is SQIVND (reference sequence). The CDR3, as DNA: TGTGCCAGTAGCACGGGAGCTAGCGTATCCTGCGAGCAGTACTTC. Translated: CASSTGASVSCEQYF.

This clonotype appeared a few times. The rearrangement uses TRBV6-2 or TRBV6-3 and TRBJ1-5; TRBD1 agrees at 8 bases. The CDR3 totals 15 residues. CDR1 and CDR2 (germline): MNHEY, SVGEGT. V trimming: 6 bases; J trimming: 1 base; junction bases outside the gene matches: 5. The CDR3 loop is CASRTGGESNQPQHF. In DNA, the CDR3 is TGTGCCAGCAGAACAGGGGGGGAGAGCAATCAGCCCCAGCATTTT.

Worth noting for this clonotype: A junction end diverges from the germline sequence, so it may reflect a read error. V usage is TRBV20-1 and J usage is TRBJ2-1, with 13 bases lining up with TRBD2. The CDR3 totals 17 residues. Germline V lookup: CDR1 DFQATT, CDR2 SNEGSKA (reference sequence). CDR3: CSVREGTSGASYNEQFF. CDR3 nucleotide sequence: TGCAGTGTTAGAGAAGGGACTAGCGGGGCGTCCTACAATGAGCAGTTCTTC.

This clonotype was recorded at least ten times. V usage is TRBV20-1 and J usage is TRBJ2-3; D remains unclear. V lost 3 bases and J 5 bases, leaving 18 bases between the germline ends. Germline V gene sequence: CDR1 DFQATT, CDR2 SNEGSKA (reference sequence). The CDR3 has 15 amino acids. CDR3 coding DNA: TGCAGTGCTAGGAAGGGAAGCGATCCGGAAGATACGCAGTATTTT. This encodes CSARKGSDPEDTQYF.

The V and J genes are TRBV20-1 and TRBJ2-7, with 8 nucleotides matching TRBD2. Germline lookup yields CDR1 DFQATT and CDR2 SNEGSKA (reference sequence). The CDR3 loop spans 14 amino acids. V was clipped by 0 bases and J by 9 bases; unmatched bases: 10. CDR3 sequence: CSARDPSGPNGQYF. The DNA for the CDR3 is TGCAGTGCTAGAGACCCTAGCGGGCCCAACGGGCAGTACTTC.

The chain uses TRBV19 and TRBJ2-7; the D gene is possibly TRBD1 (5 bases). The V end was cut by 1 base, the J end by 3 bases, with 7 bases between. This CDR3 is built from 13 residues. Germline values: CDR1 LNHDA, CDR2 SQIVND (reference sequence). CDR3 nucleotides: TGTGCCAGTAGTATAGGGACAAACTACGAGCAGTACTTC. It is translated as CASSIGTNYEQYF.

This clonotype was counted at least ten times. V and J are TRBV7-2 and TRBJ2-1; 7 bases map to TRBD2. This CDR3 contains 15 residues. V shed 7 bases and J 6 bases; nucleotides not matched to a gene: 12. Germline V gene data show CDR1 as SGHTA and CDR2 as FQGNSA. The CDR3 DNA sequence: TGTGCCAGCACCCATTCAAGCGGGACCCCCAATGAGCAGTTCTTC. It is translated as CASTHSSGTPNEQFF.

This clonotype was observed at least ten times. The rearrangement uses TRBV28 and TRBJ2-7, with unresolved D. Germline values: CDR1 MDHEN, CDR2 SYDVKM. The CDR3 sequence is 12 residues long. Trimming shortened V by 4 bases and J by 7 bases, and 11 bases separated the two germline ends. The CDR3: CASSSLLPEQYF. The CDR3 bases are TGTGCCAGCAGTTCCCTCCTCCCGGAGCAGTACTTC.

This clonotype occurred a few times. The V and J genes are TRBV10-2 and TRBJ1-1, with D possibly TRBD1 on 5 matching bases. The CDR3 has 13 residues. V lost 7 bases and J lost 0, with 9 bases in between. The germline V gene encodes CDR1 WSHSY and CDR2 SAAADI. The DNA of the CDR3 is TGCGCCAGCATGGGGGTCATGAACACTGAAGCTTTCTTT. It yields the protein CASMGVMNTEAFF.

The J gene is TRBJ2-1, the V gene TRBV5-4, with 10 bases fitting TRBD2. With V trimmed by 0 bases and J by 9 bases, 6 bases remained unmatched. CDR3 length: 15 residues. Germline V gives CDR1 SGHNT, CDR2 YYREEE (reference sequence). CDR3 nucleotides: TGTGCCAGCAGCTTGGGTCTAGCGGGGGCCCTTGAGCAGTTCTTC. It codes for CASSLGLAGALEQFF.

The genes are TRBV20-1 and TRBJ2-1, with D perhaps TRBD2 (6 bases). Germline lookup yields CDR1 DFQATT and CDR2 SNEGSKA (reference sequence). The CDR3 covers 14 residues. Between the trimmed V and J ends, which lost 1 base and 2 bases, there was a span of 9 bases. CDR3 sequence reads: CSARGGLTYNEQFF. CDR3 in DNA: TGCAGTGCTAGAGGGGGACTCACCTACAATGAGCAGTTCTTC.

As regards this clonotype: A read error may be the cause here, since a much bigger clone is one base away. V and J are TRBV7-9 and TRBJ2-3; possible D gene TRBD2, 5 bases. Per the germline V gene, CDR1 is SEHNR and CDR2 is FQNEAQ (reference sequence). CDR3 size: 14 residues. DNA of the CDR3: TGTGCCAGCAGCTTAGGAGGGCCCTCAGATATGCAGTATTTT. Translated: CASSLGGPSDMQYF.

About this clonotype itself: This clone may be a read error of a much larger clone one base away. The rearrangement links TRBV28 to TRBJ2-7; 11 nucleotides align to TRBD1. The germline CDR1 and CDR2 sequences are MDHEN and SYDVKM. The CDR3 covers 15 residues. V lost 4 bases to trimming and J lost 4 bases; unmatched junction nucleotides: 6. The CDR3 sequence is CASSSLGTGGYEQYF. The CDR3 DNA sequence: TGTGCCAGCAGTTCCCTAGGGACAGGGGGTTACGAGCAGTACTTC.